Below, one T cell receptor beta chain is given with its context. Per germline, CDR1 MNHEY and CDR2 SVGAGI. This CDR3 region has 13 residues. V lost 8 bases and J lost 4, with 12 bases in between. This sample is part of a study of blood T cell repertoires in COVID-19. Study background: Acute and convalescent COVID-19 specimens originated in the United States, Italy and Spain.

Original processing notes: By means of reference gene primer amplification, nucleated cell counts were estimated. Only in-frame clones appear in the TCRdb table, and some are missing; sequencing was by immunoSEQ multiplex PCR. V and J calls and clone size come straight from that table; D and trimming were deduced from the DNA. This table has under 250,000 clones, 83% appearing once. This receptor was obtained from a human donor in a cohort sampled during active COVID-19. The material sequenced was peripheral blood. V usage is TRBV6-5 and J usage is TRBJ1-3, with D possibly TRBD1 on 6 matching bases. As DNA, the CDR3 is TGTGCCAGCCGACCAGGGGCAGGAAACACCATATATTTT. Protein product: CASRPGAGNTIYF.